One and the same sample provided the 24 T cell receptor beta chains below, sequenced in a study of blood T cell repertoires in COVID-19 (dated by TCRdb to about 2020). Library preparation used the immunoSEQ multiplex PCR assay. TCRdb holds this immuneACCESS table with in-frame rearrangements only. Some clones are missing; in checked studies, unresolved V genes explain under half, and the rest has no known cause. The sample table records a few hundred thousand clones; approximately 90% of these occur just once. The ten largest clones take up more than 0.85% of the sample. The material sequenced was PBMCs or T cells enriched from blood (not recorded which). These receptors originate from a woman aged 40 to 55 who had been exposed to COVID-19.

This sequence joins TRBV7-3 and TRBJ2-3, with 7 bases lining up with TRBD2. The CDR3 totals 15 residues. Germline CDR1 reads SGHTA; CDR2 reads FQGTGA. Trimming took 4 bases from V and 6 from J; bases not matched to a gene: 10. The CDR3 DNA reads TGTGCCAGCAGCTGGAGCGGGGCACGGGGCGATACGCAGTATTTT. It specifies CASSWSGARGDTQYF. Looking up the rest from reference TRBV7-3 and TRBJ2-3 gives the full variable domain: GAGVSQTPSNKVTEKGKYVELRCDPISGHTALYWYRQSLGQGPEFLIYFQGTGAADDSGLPNDRFFAVRPEGSVSTLKIQRTERGDSAVYLCASSWSGARGDTQYFGPGTRLTVL.

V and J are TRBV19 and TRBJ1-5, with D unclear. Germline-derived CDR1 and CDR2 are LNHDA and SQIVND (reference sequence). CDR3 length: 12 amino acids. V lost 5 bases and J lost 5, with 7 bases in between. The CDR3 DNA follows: TGTGCCAGTAGTGCCCTAGATCAGCCCCAGCATTTT. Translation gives CASSALDQPQHF.

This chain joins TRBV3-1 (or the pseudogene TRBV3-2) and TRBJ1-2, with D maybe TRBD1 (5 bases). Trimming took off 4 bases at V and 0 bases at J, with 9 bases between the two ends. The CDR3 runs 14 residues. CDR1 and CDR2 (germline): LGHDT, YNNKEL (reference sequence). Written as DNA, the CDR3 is TGTGCCAGCAGCCGGGGCCTTTCTAACTATGGCTACACCTTC. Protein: CASSRGLSNYGYTF.

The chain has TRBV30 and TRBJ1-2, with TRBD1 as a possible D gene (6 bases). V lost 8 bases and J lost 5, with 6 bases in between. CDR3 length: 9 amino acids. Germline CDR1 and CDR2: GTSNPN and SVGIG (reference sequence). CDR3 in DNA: TGTGCCACAGGGTATGGCTACACCTTC. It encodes CATGYGYTF.

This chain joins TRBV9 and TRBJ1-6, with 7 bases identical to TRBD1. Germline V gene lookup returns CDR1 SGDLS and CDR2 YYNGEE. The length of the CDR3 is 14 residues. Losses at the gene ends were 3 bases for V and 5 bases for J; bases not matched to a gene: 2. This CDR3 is CASSAGQHNSPLHF. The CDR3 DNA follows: TGTGCCAGCAGCGCGGGACAGCATAATTCACCCCTCCACTTT.

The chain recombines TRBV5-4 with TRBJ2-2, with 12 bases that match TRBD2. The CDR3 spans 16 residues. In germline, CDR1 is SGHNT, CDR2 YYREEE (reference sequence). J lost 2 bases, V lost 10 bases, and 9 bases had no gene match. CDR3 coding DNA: TGTGCCGGAGGAGGACTAGCGGGGCCAAACACCGGGGAGCTGTTTTTT. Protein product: CAGGGLAGPNTGELFF.

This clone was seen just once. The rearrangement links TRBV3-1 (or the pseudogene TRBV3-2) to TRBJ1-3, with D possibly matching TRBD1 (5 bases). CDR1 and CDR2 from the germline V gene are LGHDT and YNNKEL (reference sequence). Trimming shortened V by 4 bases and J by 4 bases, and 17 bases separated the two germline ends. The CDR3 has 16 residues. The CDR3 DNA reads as TGTGCCAGCAGCCGTACAAGGGGCGCGGGGGGAAACACCATATATTTT. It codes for CASSRTRGAGGNTIYF.

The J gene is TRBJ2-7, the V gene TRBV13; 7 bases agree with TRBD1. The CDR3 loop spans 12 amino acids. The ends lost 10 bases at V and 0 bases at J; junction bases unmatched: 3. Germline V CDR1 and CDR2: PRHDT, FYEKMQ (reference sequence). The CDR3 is CATAGGSYEQYF. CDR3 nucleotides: TGTGCCACAGCAGGGGGCTCCTACGAGCAGTACTTC.

The CDR3 region has the DNA TGTGCCAGTAGTATAGGTACTGACAGGGGCGGCTACACCTTC. It encodes CASSIGTDRGGYTF. The genes are TRBV19 and TRBJ1-2; 8 bases match TRBD1. Germline lookup yields CDR1 LNHDA and CDR2 SQIVND (reference sequence). V shed 1 base, J shed 8 bases, and the junction held 6 bases outside the gene matches. The CDR3 has 14 residues.

The CDR3 nucleotides are TGTGCCAGCTCACCGGCGAGGGCCATTGGGGAACTGTTTTTT. Translation: CASSPARAIGELFF. V is TRBV18 and J is TRBJ1-4; D gene uncertain. CDR1 is KGHSH, CDR2 LQKENI, per germline. Trimming took off 3 bases at V and 12 bases at J, with 17 bases between the two ends. The CDR3 has 14 amino acids.

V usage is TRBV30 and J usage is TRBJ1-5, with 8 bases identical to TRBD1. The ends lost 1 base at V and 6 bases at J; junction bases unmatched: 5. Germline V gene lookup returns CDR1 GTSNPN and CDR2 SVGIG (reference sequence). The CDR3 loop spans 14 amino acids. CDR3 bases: TGTGCCTGGAGTGCAGGGGGCGCGGGTCAGCCCCAGCATTTT. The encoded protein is CAWSAGGAGQPQHF. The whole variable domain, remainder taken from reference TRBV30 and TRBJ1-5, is SQTIHQWPATLVQPVGSPLSLECTVEGTSNPNLYWYRQAAGRGLQLLFYSVGIGQISSEVPQNLSASRPQDRQFILSSKKLLLSDSGFYLCAWSAGGAGQPQHFGDGTRLSIL.

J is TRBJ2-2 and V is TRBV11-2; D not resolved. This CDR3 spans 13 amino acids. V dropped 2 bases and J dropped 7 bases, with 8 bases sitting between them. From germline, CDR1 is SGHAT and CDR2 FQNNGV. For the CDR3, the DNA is TGTGCCAGCAGCTTAAGTACATTCGGGGAGCTGTTTTTT. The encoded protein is CASSLSTFGELFF.

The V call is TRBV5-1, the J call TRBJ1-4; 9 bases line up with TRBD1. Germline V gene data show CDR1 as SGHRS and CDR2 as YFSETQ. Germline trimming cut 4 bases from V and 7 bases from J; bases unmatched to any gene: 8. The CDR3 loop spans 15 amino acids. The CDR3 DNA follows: TGCGCCAGCAGCATAAACAGGGGGCTGGGTGAAAAACTGTTTTTT. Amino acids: CASSINRGLGEKLFF.

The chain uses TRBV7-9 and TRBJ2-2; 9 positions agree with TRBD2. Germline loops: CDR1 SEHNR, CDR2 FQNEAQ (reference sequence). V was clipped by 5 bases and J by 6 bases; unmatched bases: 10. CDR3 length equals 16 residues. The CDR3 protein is CASSPPAGGPAGELFF. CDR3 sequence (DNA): TGTGCCAGCAGCCCTCCGGCGGGGGGGCCGGCCGGGGAGCTGTTTTTT.

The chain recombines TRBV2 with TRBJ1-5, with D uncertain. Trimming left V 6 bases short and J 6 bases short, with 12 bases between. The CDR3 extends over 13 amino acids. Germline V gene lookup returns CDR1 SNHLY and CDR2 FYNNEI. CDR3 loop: CASRGGGSQPQHF. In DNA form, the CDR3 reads TGTGCCAGCAGGGGAGGAGGTAGTCAGCCCCAGCATTTT. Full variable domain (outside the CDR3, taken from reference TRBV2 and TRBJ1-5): EPEVTQTPSHQVTQMGQEVILRCVPISNHLYFYWYRQILGQKVEFLVSFYNNEISEKSEIFDDQFSVERPDGSNFTLKIRSTKLEDSAMYFCASRGGGSQPQHFGDGTRLSIL.

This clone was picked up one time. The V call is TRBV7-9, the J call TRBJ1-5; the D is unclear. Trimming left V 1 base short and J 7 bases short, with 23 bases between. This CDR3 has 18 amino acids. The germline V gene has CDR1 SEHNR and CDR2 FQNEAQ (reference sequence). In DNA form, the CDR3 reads TGTGCCAGCAGCTTAGAAGGATCTGCGGGCCGAGGAAGGCAGCCCCAGCATTTT. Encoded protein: CASSLEGSAGRGRQPQHF. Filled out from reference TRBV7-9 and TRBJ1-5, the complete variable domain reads DTGVSQNPRHKITKRGQNVTFRCDPISEHNRLYWYRQTLGQGPEFLTYFQNEAQLEKSRLLSDRFSAERPKGSFSTLEIQRTEQGDSAMYLCASSLEGSAGRGRQPQHFGDGTRLSIL.

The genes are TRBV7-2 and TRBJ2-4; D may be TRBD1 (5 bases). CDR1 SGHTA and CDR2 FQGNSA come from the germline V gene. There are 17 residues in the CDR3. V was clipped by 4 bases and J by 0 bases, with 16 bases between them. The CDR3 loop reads CASSSRVQLIAKNIQYF. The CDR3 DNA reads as TGTGCCAGCAGCTCCAGGGTACAGTTAATAGCCAAAAACATTCAGTACTTC.

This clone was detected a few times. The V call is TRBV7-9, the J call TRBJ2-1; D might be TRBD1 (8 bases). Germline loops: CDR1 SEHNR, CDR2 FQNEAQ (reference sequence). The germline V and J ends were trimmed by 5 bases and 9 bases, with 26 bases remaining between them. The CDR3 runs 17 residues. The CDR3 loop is CASSAGQGGIYGGEQFF. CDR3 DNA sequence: TGTGCCAGCAGCGCCGGACAGGGAGGGATTTACGGAGGTGAGCAGTTCTTC.

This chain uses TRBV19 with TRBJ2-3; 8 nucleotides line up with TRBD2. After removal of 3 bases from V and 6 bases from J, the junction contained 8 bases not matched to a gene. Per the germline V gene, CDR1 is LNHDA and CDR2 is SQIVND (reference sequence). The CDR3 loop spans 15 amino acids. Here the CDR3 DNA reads TGTGCCAGTAGTATTCCGGGAGGGCCCTCGGATACGCAGTATTTT. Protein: CASSIPGGPSDTQYF.

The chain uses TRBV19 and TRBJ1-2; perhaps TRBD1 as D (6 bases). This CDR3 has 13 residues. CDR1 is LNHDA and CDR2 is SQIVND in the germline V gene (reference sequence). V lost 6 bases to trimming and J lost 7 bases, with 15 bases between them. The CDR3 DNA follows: TGTGCCAGTAGCGACAGGTCGATCTCTGGCTACACCTTC. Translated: CASSDRSISGYTF.

CDR3 nucleotide sequence: TGTGCCAGCAGCCGGGACAGGGTAGATCAGCCCCAGCATTTT. Amino acid sequence: CASSRDRVDQPQHF. The rearrangement uses TRBV7-9 and TRBJ1-5, with 9 bases identical to TRBD1. Trimming cost V 5 bases and J 5 bases; bases outside gene matches: 4. This CDR3 region has 14 residues. Germline CDR1 and CDR2: SEHNR and FQNEAQ (reference sequence).

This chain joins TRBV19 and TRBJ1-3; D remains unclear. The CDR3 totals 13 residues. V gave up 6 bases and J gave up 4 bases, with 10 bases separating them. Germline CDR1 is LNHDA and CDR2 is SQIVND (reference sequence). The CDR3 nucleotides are TGTGCCAGTAGGACCTCCGGGGGAAACACCATATATTTT. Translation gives CASRTSGGNTIYF.

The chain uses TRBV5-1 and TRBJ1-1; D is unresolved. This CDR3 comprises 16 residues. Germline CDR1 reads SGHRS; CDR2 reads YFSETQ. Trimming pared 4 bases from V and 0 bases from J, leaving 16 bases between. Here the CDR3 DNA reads TGCGCCAGCAGCAGTGGCGTCGGGGTGATGAACACTGAAGCTTTCTTT. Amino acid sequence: CASSSGVGVMNTEAFF.

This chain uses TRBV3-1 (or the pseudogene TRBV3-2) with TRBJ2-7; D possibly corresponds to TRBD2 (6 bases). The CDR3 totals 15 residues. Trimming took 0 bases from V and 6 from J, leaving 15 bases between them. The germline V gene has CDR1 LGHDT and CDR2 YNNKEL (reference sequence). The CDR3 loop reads CASSQDLYGGREQYF. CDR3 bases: TGTGCCAGCAGCCAAGATTTGTACGGGGGTCGCGAGCAGTACTTC.